The 10 T cell receptor beta chains given below trace back to one sample, sequenced in a study of cytomegalovirus exposure and HLA in healthy donors. Vbeta (60) and Jbeta (13) primers were used in the PCR. The protocol was immunoSEQ multiplex PCR, while the TCRdb copy is restricted to in-frame clones and leaves out a portion. The sample includes about 150,000 clones, around two thirds seen only once; the top ten take about 9.4%. The material sequenced was PBMCs. The source of these receptors is a man aged 25-45 years in good health and CMV-seropositive.

The rearrangement uses TRBV16 and TRBJ1-2, with no clear D. Germline assignment: CDR1 KGHSY and CDR2 FQNENV. V dropped 0 bases and J dropped 8 bases, with 13 bases sitting between them. The CDR3 runs to 14 residues. Here the CDR3 reads CASSQSRSEEGYTF. CDR3 sequence (DNA): TGTGCCAGCAGCCAATCGCGGTCCGAGGAGGGCTACACCTTC. Full variable domain (remainder filled in from reference TRBV16 and TRBJ1-2): GEEVAQTPKHLVRGEGQKAKLYCAPIKGHSYVFWYQQVLKNEFKFLISFQNENVFDETGMPKERFSAKCLPNSPCSLEIQATKLEDSAVYFCASSQSRSEEGYTFGSGTRLTVV.

This sequence joins TRBV19 and TRBJ2-1; D uncertain. Looked up from germline, CDR1 is LNHDA and CDR2 is SQIVND (reference sequence). The CDR3 is made up of 12 amino acids. The V end lost 4 bases, the J end lost 6 bases, and 7 bases lay between the germline ends. In DNA, the CDR3 is TGTGCCAGTAGTAGACCGGGCAATGAGCAGTTCTTC. Translation: CASSRPGNEQFF.

The gene calls are TRBV4-1 and TRBJ1-5; D remains ambiguous. V gave up 0 bases and J gave up 5 bases, with 11 bases separating them. The CDR3 runs 15 residues. Germline values: CDR1 MGHRA, CDR2 YSYEKL. CDR3 amino acids: CASSQEAWRDQPQHF. For the CDR3, the DNA is TGCGCCAGCAGCCAAGAGGCTTGGAGGGATCAGCCCCAGCATTTT.

The rearrangement uses TRBV6-5 and TRBJ2-4; possibly TRBD2 for D (6 bases). The CDR3 is 16 residues long. The germline gives CDR1 MNHEY, CDR2 SVGAGI. V was shortened by 0 bases and J by 7 bases, with 16 bases between the two germline ends. CDR3 region: CASSYSEGRRGNIQYF. The CDR3 DNA reads TGTGCCAGCAGTTACTCTGAGGGCCGGAGGGGTAACATTCAGTACTTC.

This clone was detected only once. The V gene is TRBV9, the J gene TRBJ2-2; TRBD1 might be the D (5 bases). The germline gives CDR1 SGDLS, CDR2 YYNGEE. The CDR3 spans 14 residues. V gave up 4 bases and J gave up 5 bases, with 12 bases separating them. DNA for the CDR3: TGTGCCAGCAGCTATGGGGCCGGGACCGGGGAGCTGTTTTTT. Protein sequence: CASSYGAGTGELFF.

V and J are TRBV6-5 and TRBJ1-5; possibly TRBD1 for D (6 bases). Germline V gives CDR1 MNHEY, CDR2 SVGAGI. The CDR3 consists of 14 residues. The V end was cut by 5 bases, the J end by 7 bases, with 15 bases between. CDR3 DNA: TGTGCCAGCAGTCCACAGGGAGGGAAGCAGCCCCAGCATTTT. It encodes CASSPQGGKQPQHF.

J is TRBJ2-3 and V is TRBV7-3; TRBD2 agrees at 7 bases. The CDR3 is made up of 15 amino acids. CDR1 is SGHTA, CDR2 FQGTGA, per germline. V trimming: 5 bases; J trimming: 5 bases; junction bases outside the gene matches: 10. DNA for the CDR3: TGTGCCAGCAGCCAAGGCTCACTAGCGATAGATACGCAGTATTTT. Translation: CASSQGSLAIDTQYF.

This chain connects TRBV27 to TRBJ2-7, with D perhaps matching TRBD2 (5 bases). CDR1 MNHEY and CDR2 SMNVEV come from the germline V gene (reference sequence). V was cut by 3 bases and J by 6 bases, with 12 bases left in between. This CDR3 comprises 13 residues. The CDR3 DNA follows: TGTGCCAGCAGTTTTAGGACTTCTTTCGAGCAGTACTTC. Its translation is CASSFRTSFEQYF.

The V gene is TRBV5-1, the J gene TRBJ2-1; 7 nucleotides align to TRBD2. In germline, CDR1 is SGHRS, CDR2 YFSETQ. V trimming: 4 bases; J trimming: 8 bases; junction bases outside the gene matches: 15. This CDR3 is built from 16 residues. The CDR3 spells CASSAAFGGGPYEQFF. The CDR3 DNA reads TGCGCCAGCAGCGCGGCATTTGGGGGAGGGCCCTATGAGCAGTTCTTC.

This chain uses TRBV5-8 with TRBJ2-3; tentative D call: TRBD2 (5 bases). V lost 3 bases and J lost 2, with 10 bases in between. The CDR3 runs 14 residues. Germline CDR1 and CDR2: SGHTS and YDEGEE. The CDR3 region is CASSSPGITDTQYF. In DNA, the CDR3 is TGTGCCAGCAGCTCCCCCGGGATCACAGATACGCAGTATTTT. Full variable domain (outside the CDR3, taken from reference TRBV5-8 and TRBJ2-3): EAGVTQSPTHLIKTRGQQATLRCSPISGHTSVYWYQQALGLGLQFLLWYDEGEERNRGNFPPRFSGRQFPNYSSELNVNALELEDSALYLCASSSPGITDTQYFGPGTRLTVL.